The present entry profiles one TCR beta chain with its context. This specimen belongs to a study of T cell changes during pregnancy in multiple sclerosis. Sequencing was performed with immunoSEQ multiplex PCR; in TCRdb, only in-frame clones are kept and a portion is missing. The sample lists about 32,000 clones; approximately 94% were seen once. Germline V lookup: CDR1 MDHEN, CDR2 SYDVKM. The trim removed 5 bases at V and 10 bases at J, leaving 8 bases unmatched. This CDR3 region has 14 residues. This TCR derives from a female donor with multiple sclerosis, enrolled in a pregnancy study. This chain uses TRBV28 with TRBJ1-4; 9 nucleotides align to TRBD1. The sequences come from CD4+ T cells from peripheral blood mononuclear cells, collected in the second trimester of pregnancy. Written as DNA, the CDR3 is TGTGCCAGCAGTGTGGGACAGGGAGGTGGAAAACTGTTTTTT. Encoded protein: CASSVGQGGGKLFF. Drawing the rest from reference TRBV28 and TRBJ1-4, the complete variable domain is DVKVTQSSRYLVKRTGEKVFLECVQDMDHENMFWYRQDPGLGLRLIYFSYDVKMKEKGDIPEGYSVSREKKERFSLILESASTNQTSMYLCASSVGQGGGKLFFGSGTQLSVL.